The TCR beta chain under discussion was sequenced for a study of cytomegalovirus exposure and HLA in healthy donors. Primers: 60 Vbeta forward and 13 Jbeta reverse. The protocol was immunoSEQ multiplex PCR, while the TCRdb copy is restricted to in-frame clones and leaves out a portion. The data hold 200,000 to 250,000 clones, with approximately 88% observed a single time. The V and J ends lost 0 bases and 4 bases respectively, with 16 bases between them. The V gene's germline CDR1 is SGHRS and CDR2 YFSETQ. This CDR3 has 16 residues. About this clone: Its cognate antigen is unknown.

Study conclusions and caveats: Some TCR beta chains (over 150 of them) were listed as cytomegalovirus-associated. Presence/absence comparisons presumed near-even sequencing depth among donors.

This clonotype was obtained from a boy aged 2 to 10 in good health and CMV-seronegative. Source material: PBMCs. The chain recombines TRBV5-1 with TRBJ1-1, with a possible D match to TRBD1 (5 bases). The CDR3 nucleotides read TGCGCCAGCAGCTTGGACCCCGACATGGGGCGCACTGAAGCTTTCTTT. Encoded protein: CASSLDPDMGRTEAFF.